The sequence of this T cell receptor beta chain was determined in a study of blood T cell repertoires in COVID-19. Study overall: The United States, Italy and Spain were the sources of the acute and convalescent COVID-19 samples. From T cells, B-cell-depleted T cells, or PBMCs came the material, which was cDNA or gDNA.

There are a few counts of this clone. Seattle participants joined during active infection and were tracked over time. In the authors' workflow: For nucleated cells, counts were estimated from reference gene primer amplification. Data came from immunoSEQ multiplex PCR; TCRdb stores just in-frame clones and leaves some out. The V and J calls and clone size are taken from that table; D and trimming were inferred from the DNA. The sample includes roughly 410,000 clones, around 87% of them seen just once. The germline V gene encodes CDR1 SNHLY and CDR2 FYNNEI. The germline V and J ends were trimmed by 5 bases and 4 bases, with 9 bases remaining between them. This CDR3 spans 13 amino acids.

This receptor was identified in a woman in her sixties with COVID-19, enrolled during active disease. The rearrangement links TRBV2 to TRBJ1-5; D not certain. The specimen was peripheral blood. The CDR3 spells CASSRLENQPQHF. In DNA, the CDR3 is TGTGCCAGCAGTAGACTTGAGAATCAGCCCCAGCATTTT.